A selection of T cell receptor beta chains follows, all from one sample in a study of cytomegalovirus exposure and HLA in healthy donors. The table came from immunoSEQ multiplex PCR; TCRdb's copy has only in-frame clones and leaves some out. In the table there are about 82,000 clones, 95% of which are singletons. Sequencing used PBMCs. These receptors were collected from a woman aged 18-29 years in good health and CMV-seronegative. The conserved cysteine and the conserved F or W are not part of the CDR3 here. D genes are given only for firm matches.

CDR3 length: 14
J gene: TRBJ2-7
V gene: TRBV4-3
D gene: TRBD1
CDR3 protein: ASSQDHGTGGNEQY

CDR3 length: 13
J gene: TRBJ2-1
V gene: TRBV10-1
D gene: TRBD2
CDR3 protein: ASSESGLDYNEQF

CDR3 length: 13
J gene: TRBJ2-5
V gene: TRBV11-1
D gene: -
CDR3 protein: ASSSGFMVQETQY

CDR3 length: 15
J gene: TRBJ2-7
V gene: TRBV18
D gene: -
CDR3 protein: ASSPFSGGASSYEQY

CDR3 length: 14
J gene: TRBJ1-1
V gene: TRBV27
D gene: -
CDR3 protein: ASSLEGVPMNTEAF

CDR3 length: 11
J gene: TRBJ1-1
V gene: TRBV6-5
D gene: TRBD1
CDR3 protein: ASRPGGGTEAF

CDR3 length: 11
J gene: TRBJ1-2
V gene: TRBV5-1
D gene: TRBD1
CDR3 protein: ASRPGTDDGYT

CDR3 length: 10
J gene: TRBJ2-1
V gene: TRBV5-8
D gene: TRBD1
CDR3 protein: ASSPVRDRGV

CDR3 length: 14
J gene: TRBJ1-6
V gene: TRBV27
D gene: -
CDR3 protein: ASSSYTRVYNSPLH

CDR3 length: 11
J gene: TRBJ2-7
V gene: TRBV6-6
D gene: -
CDR3 protein: ASQAGGNYEQY

CDR3 length: 13
J gene: TRBJ2-5
V gene: TRBV5-1
D gene: TRBD2
CDR3 protein: ASSSGLAGDETQY

CDR3 length: 12
J gene: TRBJ2-5
V gene: TRBV5-1
D gene: TRBD2
CDR3 protein: ASGTSGLQETQY

CDR3 length: 12
J gene: TRBJ1-1
V gene: TRBV4-1
D gene: -
CDR3 protein: ASSQLRDNTEAF

CDR3 length: 14
J gene: TRBJ2-5
V gene: TRBV6-6
D gene: -
CDR3 protein: ASSYPHVMGRQTQY

CDR3 length: 11
J gene: TRBJ1-1
V gene: TRBV14
D gene: TRBD1
CDR3 protein: ASSSDRETEAF

CDR3 length: 9
J gene: TRBJ2-3
V gene: TRBV20-1
D gene: -
CDR3 protein: SAPNGDTQY

CDR3 length: 13
J gene: TRBJ2-2
V gene: TRBV6-5
D gene: -
CDR3 protein: ASRAYRGGTGELF

CDR3 length: 15
J gene: TRBJ2-6
V gene: TRBV7-2
D gene: -
CDR3 protein: ASSLVRTGAGANVLT

CDR3 length: 11
J gene: TRBJ1-3
V gene: TRBV9
D gene: -
CDR3 protein: ASSERRRDTIY

CDR3 length: 14
J gene: TRBJ2-4
V gene: TRBV27
D gene: -
CDR3 protein: ASSQWAGGPKNIQY

CDR3 length: 13
J gene: TRBJ1-1
V gene: TRBV5-1
D gene: TRBD1
CDR3 protein: ASSFSQGAQTEAF

CDR3 length: 11
J gene: TRBJ2-7
V gene: TRBV27
D gene: -
CDR3 protein: ASSSRGDYEQY

CDR3 length: 9
J gene: TRBJ2-7
V gene: TRBV20-1
D gene: -
CDR3 protein: SARDNYEQY

CDR3 length: 16
J gene: TRBJ2-5
V gene: TRBV15
D gene: TRBD1
CDR3 protein: ATSRANEGQGYQETQY

CDR3 length: 14
J gene: TRBJ1-2
V gene: TRBV14
D gene: -
CDR3 protein: ASSQRIRDKNYGYT

CDR3 length: 12
J gene: TRBJ2-7
V gene: TRBV9
D gene: -
CDR3 protein: ASSVTGHTYEQY

CDR3 length: 14
J gene: TRBJ2-5
V gene: TRBV19
D gene: -
CDR3 protein: ASSILPAGPVETQY

CDR3 length: 13
J gene: TRBJ2-1
V gene: TRBV30
D gene: TRBD2
CDR3 protein: AWSKGLAGYDEQF

CDR3 length: 14
J gene: TRBJ2-7
V gene: TRBV18
D gene: TRBD1
CDR3 protein: ASSPPRGQGTHEQY

CDR3 length: 13
J gene: TRBJ2-5
V gene: TRBV5-1
D gene: -
CDR3 protein: ASSLLGHLQETQY

CDR3 length: 15
J gene: TRBJ2-7
V gene: TRBV4-1
D gene: TRBD2
CDR3 protein: ASSQDFTSGSPHEQY

CDR3 length: 12
J gene: TRBJ1-2
V gene: TRBV9
D gene: TRBD1
CDR3 protein: ASSAGQGQYGYT

CDR3 length: 12
J gene: TRBJ1-2
V gene: TRBV19
D gene: TRBD1
CDR3 protein: ASSNQGDDYGYT

CDR3 length: 13
J gene: TRBJ1-4
V gene: TRBV5-1
D gene: TRBD1
CDR3 protein: ASSWGQDEDEKLF

CDR3 length: 14
J gene: TRBJ2-5
V gene: TRBV11-3
D gene: -
CDR3 protein: ASSITTGPEGETQY

CDR3 length: 11
J gene: TRBJ2-7
V gene: TRBV6-5
D gene: -
CDR3 protein: ASSYHPRDIRY

CDR3 length: 14
J gene: TRBJ2-3
V gene: TRBV19
D gene: TRBD2
CDR3 protein: ASSPFRGGRTDTQY

CDR3 length: 14
J gene: TRBJ2-2
V gene: TRBV19
D gene: TRBD2
CDR3 protein: ASTGTSGSVSGELF

CDR3 length: 13
J gene: TRBJ1-1
V gene: TRBV9
D gene: TRBD1
CDR3 protein: ASSEGALRNTEAF

CDR3 length: 13
J gene: TRBJ2-1
V gene: TRBV7-9
D gene: -
CDR3 protein: ASSLEVGAASEQF

CDR3 length: 13
J gene: TRBJ1-2
V gene: TRBV5-1
D gene: TRBD1
CDR3 protein: ASSFGQGGPYGYT

CDR3 length: 14
J gene: TRBJ2-3
V gene: TRBV21-1
D gene: -
CDR3 protein: ASSSRAGGPPDTQY

CDR3 length: 13
J gene: TRBJ2-1
V gene: TRBV9
D gene: -
CDR3 protein: ASSAGGLSYNEQF

CDR3 length: 13
J gene: TRBJ1-6
V gene: TRBV10-3
D gene: TRBD1
CDR3 protein: AIGEGGYYNSPLH

CDR3 length: 14
J gene: TRBJ2-5
V gene: TRBV11-2
D gene: TRBD2
CDR3 protein: ASSLRGLADKETQY

CDR3 length: 16
J gene: TRBJ2-1
V gene: TRBV9
D gene: -
CDR3 protein: ASSDPPGGTFSYNEQF

CDR3 length: 14
J gene: TRBJ2-7
V gene: TRBV27
D gene: TRBD2
CDR3 protein: ASSLGRLAGGYEQY

CDR3 length: 14
J gene: TRBJ2-3
V gene: TRBV15
D gene: -
CDR3 protein: ATSREASVKTDTQY

CDR3 length: 9
J gene: TRBJ2-7
V gene: TRBV5-6
D gene: -
CDR3 protein: ASSLDNEQY

CDR3 length: 9
J gene: TRBJ1-2
V gene: TRBV5-6
D gene: -
CDR3 protein: ASTSRSVYT